This T cell receptor beta chain was documented in a study of blood T cells in healthy people across ages. Study-level findings and limits: What prevented conclusive comparison of naive and antigen-experienced cells was that PBMCs were unsorted.

For this clonotype: Antigen: not known.

V shed 6 bases, J shed 3 bases, and the junction held 7 bases outside the gene matches. CDR1 is SQVTM and CDR2 is ANQGSEA in the germline V gene. The CDR3 totals 14 residues. Alongside a J-beta primer mix, a sample-barcoded 5' primer served in a second PCR lasting about 7 to 12 cycles. Tags on each cDNA molecule came from a template-switch adaptor with 12 random nucleotides. Each sample yielded at least 3 million CDR3-containing paired-end reads. MiXCR was run by TCRdb on the 5' RACE reads, yielding one entry per CDR3 protein. The data contain about 690,000 distinct CDR3 sequences, around 43% of them singletons. Healthy individuals of Caucasian origin from Russia, aged about 6 to 100, served as donors.

The clonotype comes from a man older than 75 in good health. Sequenced sample: blood. V and J are TRBV29-1 and TRBJ2-5, with 10 nucleotides matching TRBD2. The chain's CDR3 is CSVFLAGAEETQYF. The CDR3, as DNA: TGCAGCGTGTTTCTAGCGGGGGCTGAAGAGACCCAGTACTTC.